This paragraph covers one T cell receptor beta chain sequence. Its antigen remains unknown. CDR3 size: 14 residues. Trimming took off 4 bases at V and 7 bases at J, with 14 bases between the two ends. In germline, CDR1 is SGHRS, CDR2 YFSETQ. The data originate from a study of T cell responses to AZD1222 COVID-19 vaccine. Profiled with immunoSEQ multiplex PCR; TCRdb holds only in-frame clones, not every one. The table lists approximately 110,000 clones, roughly 87% of them singletons. Study-wide points: The study identified only five to seven AZD1222 recipients as seropositive at baseline. Vaccine-associated CD4 TCRs ranged over spike, dominating at 160-218 and 743-854. Repertoires were collected only later (after the peak T cell response had occurred).

This receptor was taken from an adult who received the AZD1222 COVID-19 vaccine. The rearrangement links TRBV5-1 to TRBJ1-4, with D maybe TRBD1 (6 bases). The sample in question was peripheral blood, obtained 28 days after the second AZD1222 dose. The CDR3 DNA follows: TGCGCCAGCAGCGAAGGACAGAGGATTGAAAAACTGTTTTTT. Translating gives CASSEGQRIEKLFF.